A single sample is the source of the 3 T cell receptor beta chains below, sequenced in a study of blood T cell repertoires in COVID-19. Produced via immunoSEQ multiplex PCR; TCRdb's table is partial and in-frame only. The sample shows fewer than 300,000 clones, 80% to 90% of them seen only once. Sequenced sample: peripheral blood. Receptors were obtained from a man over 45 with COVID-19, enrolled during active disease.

The CDR3 loop is CASNRGDTSNTGELFF. The CDR3 DNA follows: TGTGCCAGCAATCGGGGGGACACTTCGAACACCGGGGAGCTGTTTTTT. The chain is built from TRBV19 and TRBJ2-2; weak D call: TRBD2 (7 bases). V shed 9 bases and J shed 0 bases, with 17 bases lying between them. This CDR3 has 16 residues. The germline gives CDR1 LNHDA, CDR2 SQIVND (reference sequence).

Here the CDR3 reads CASSLDRGYRGYEQFF. CDR3 nucleotides: TGTGCCAGCAGCTTAGATAGGGGGTACCGCGGTTATGAGCAGTTCTTC. The chain couples TRBV11-2 to TRBJ2-1; possibly TRBD1 for D (6 bases). CDR3 size: 16 residues. Per germline, CDR1 SGHAT and CDR2 FQNNGV. The V end was cut by 0 bases, the J end by 8 bases, with 17 bases between.

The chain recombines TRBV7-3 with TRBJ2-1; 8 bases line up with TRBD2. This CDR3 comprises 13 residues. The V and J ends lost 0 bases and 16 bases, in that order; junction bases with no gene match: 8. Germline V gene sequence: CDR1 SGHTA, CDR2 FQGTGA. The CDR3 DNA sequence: TGTGCCAGCAGCTTAACGATCGGGACTAGTTATTTCTTC. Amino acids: CASSLTIGTSYFF.